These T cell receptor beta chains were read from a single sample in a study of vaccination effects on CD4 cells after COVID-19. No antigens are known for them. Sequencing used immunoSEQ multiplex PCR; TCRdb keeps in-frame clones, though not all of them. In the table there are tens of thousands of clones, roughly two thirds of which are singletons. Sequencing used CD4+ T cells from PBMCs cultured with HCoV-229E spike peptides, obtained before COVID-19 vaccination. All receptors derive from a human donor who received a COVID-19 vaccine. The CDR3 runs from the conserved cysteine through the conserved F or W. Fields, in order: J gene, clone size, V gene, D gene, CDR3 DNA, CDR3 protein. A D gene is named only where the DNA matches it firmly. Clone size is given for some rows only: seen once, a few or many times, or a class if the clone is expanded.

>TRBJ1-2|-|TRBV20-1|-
TGCAGTGCTAGAACCGACTATGGCTACACCTTC
CSARTDYGYTF
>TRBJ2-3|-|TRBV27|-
TGTGCCAGCAGGTCAGGTACGGGTCTAATCAGAACAGATACGCAGTATTTT
CASRSGTGLIRTDTQYF
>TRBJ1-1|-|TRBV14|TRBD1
TGTGCCAGCAGCCGAACGACAGGGGGCACTGAAGCTTTCTTT
CASSRTTGGTEAFF
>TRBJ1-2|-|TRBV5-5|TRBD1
TGTGCCAGCAGCTTGGCCGGGACAGGGAACTATGGCTACACCTTC
CASSLAGTGNYGYTF
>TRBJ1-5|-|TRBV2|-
TGTGCCAGCAGGTTTCGGGTAACTGGGAGTCAGCCCCAGCATTTT
CASRFRVTGSQPQHF
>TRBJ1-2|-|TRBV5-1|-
TGCGCCAGCAGCTTGGAAACCAACTATGGCTACACCTTC
CASSLETNYGYTF
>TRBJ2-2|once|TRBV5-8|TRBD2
TGTGCCAGCAGCCGCGGACTAGCGGGAGGGCCAATAACCGGGGAGCTGTTTTTT
CASSRGLAGGPITGELFF
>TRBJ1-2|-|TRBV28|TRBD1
TGTGCCAGCAGGCCCGGACAGGGGGCCGCCTATGGCTACACCTTC
CASRPGQGAAYGYTF
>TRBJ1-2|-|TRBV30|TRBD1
TGTGCCTGGAGTGTTTATTGGCAGGGGGACTATGGCTACACCTTC
CAWSVYWQGDYGYTF
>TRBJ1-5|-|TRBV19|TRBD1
TGTGCCAGTAGTACCGGGACAGGGTTCGGTCAGCCCCAGCATTTT
CASSTGTGFGQPQHF
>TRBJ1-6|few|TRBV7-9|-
TGTGCCAGCAGCTTTTCCGGTGGCTCCTATAATTCACCCCTCCACTTT
CASSFSGGSYNSPLHF
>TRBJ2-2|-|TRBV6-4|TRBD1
TGTGCCAGCAGTGGACAGGGGAACGGGGAGCTGTTTTTT
CASSGQGNGELFF
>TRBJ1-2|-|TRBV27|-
TGTGCCAGCAGTCCCAGGCAAGCTCTGAACTATGGCTACACCTTC
CASSPRQALNYGYTF
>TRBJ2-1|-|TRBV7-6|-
TGTGCCAGCAGCTTAGGGCACGGGGACTACAATGAGCAGTTCTTC
CASSLGHGDYNEQFF
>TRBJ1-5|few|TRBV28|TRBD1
TGTGCCAGCAGTCTCCGGACAGGGGCAAAAAGTAATCAGCCCCAGCATTTT
CASSLRTGAKSNQPQHF
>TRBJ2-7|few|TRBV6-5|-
TGTGCCAGCAGTTACACTCGGACAGTTACCTACGAGCAGTACTTC
CASSYTRTVTYEQYF
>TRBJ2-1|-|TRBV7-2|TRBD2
TGTGCCAGCAGCTTAGGCGGGAGGGCCAATGAGCAGTTCTTC
CASSLGGRANEQFF
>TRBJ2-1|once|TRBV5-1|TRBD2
TGCGCCAGCAGTCCCCTCCCGGGGGGGCCAGGTGAGCAGTTCTTC
CASSPLPGGPGEQFF
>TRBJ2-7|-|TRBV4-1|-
TGCGCCAGCAGCCGACAGGCCGAGGGCTACGAGCAGTACTTC
CASSRQAEGYEQYF
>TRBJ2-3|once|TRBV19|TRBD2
TGTGCCAGTAGTCCCCGTGCCGGAAGCGGGGGAACAGATACGCAGTATTTT
CASSPRAGSGGTDTQYF
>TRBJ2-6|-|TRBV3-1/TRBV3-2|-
TGTGCCAGCAGCCCATTTACAGGGAAGGGGGCCAACGTCCTGACTTTC
CASSPFTGKGANVLTF
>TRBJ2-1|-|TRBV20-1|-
TGCAGTGCTACCCCGACGGGCGAGCAGTTCTTC
CSATPTGEQFF
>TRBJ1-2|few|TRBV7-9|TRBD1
TGTGCCAGCAGCCCACCGACAGGGGGAGACTATGGCTACACCTTC
CASSPPTGGDYGYTF
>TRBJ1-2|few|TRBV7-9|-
TGTGCCAGCAGCTTAGCAGTAGAGGGCGGGGGCTACACCTTC
CASSLAVEGGGYTF
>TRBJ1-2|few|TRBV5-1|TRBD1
TGCGCCAGCAGCTTGGAGGGACAGTCCTCTGGAGGCTACACCTTC
CASSLEGQSSGGYTF
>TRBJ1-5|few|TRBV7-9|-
TGTGCCAGCAGCTTAGAGGGGTTTTATCAGCCCCAGCATTTT
CASSLEGFYQPQHF
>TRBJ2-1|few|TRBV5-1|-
TGCGCCAGCAGCTTGGGAGCAGGCAGGGGACACAATGAGCAGTTCTTC
CASSLGAGRGHNEQFF
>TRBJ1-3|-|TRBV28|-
TGTGCCAGCAGTTTGGGGAGCTCTGGAAACACCATATATTTT
CASSLGSSGNTIYF
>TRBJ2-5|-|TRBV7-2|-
TGTGCCAGCAGCGAAGGAGAGACCCAGTACTTC
CASSEGETQYF
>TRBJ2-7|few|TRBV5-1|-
TGCGCCAGCAGCTTGGACAGGGCCTACGAGCAGTACTTC
CASSLDRAYEQYF
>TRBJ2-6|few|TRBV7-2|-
TGTGCCAGCAGCTTAGCGGGACATGTCTCTGGGGCCAACGTCCTGACTTTC
CASSLAGHVSGANVLTF
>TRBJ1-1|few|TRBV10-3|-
TGTGCCATCAGTGATGGATCGAACACTGAAGCTTTCTTT
CAISDGSNTEAFF
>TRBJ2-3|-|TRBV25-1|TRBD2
TGTGCCAGCGCGCCGGATGGCGGGAGCGGCCCAGATACGCAGTATTTT
CASAPDGGSGPDTQYF
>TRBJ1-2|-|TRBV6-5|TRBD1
TGTGCCACCCTAGGAGGGGGCTGGGGCTACACCTTC
CATLGGGWGYTF
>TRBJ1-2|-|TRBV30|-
TGTGCCTGGAAAGGTTCCCGGTATGGCTACACCTTC
CAWKGSRYGYTF
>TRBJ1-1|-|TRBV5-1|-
TGCGCCAGCAGCTCCCCGCTGGAGAGACCAATGAACACTGAAGCTTTCTTT
CASSSPLERPMNTEAFF
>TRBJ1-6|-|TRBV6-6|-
TGTGCCAGCACTCAGCCCAATTCACCCCTCCACTTT
CASTQPNSPLHF
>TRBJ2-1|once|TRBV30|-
TGTGCCTGGAGTGTCACCGGAGGGGGATATGAGCAGTTCTTC
CAWSVTGGGYEQFF
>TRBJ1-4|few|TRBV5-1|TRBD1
TGCGCCAGCAGCCTACTCGGACAGGGGGCGGGTGAAAAACTGTTTTTT
CASSLLGQGAGEKLFF
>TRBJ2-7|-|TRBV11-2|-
TGTGCCAGCACGGGAACAGCCAACCTCTGGGCTGGTGAGCAGTACTTC
CASTGTANLWAGEQYF
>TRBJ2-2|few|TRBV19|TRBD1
TGTGCCAGTAGTTTGGGACAGGGGGCAACCGGGGAGCTGTTTTTT
CASSLGQGATGELFF
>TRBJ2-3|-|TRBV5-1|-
TGCGCCAGCAGCTTACAGGGGACTTCCCTCACAGATACGCAGTATTTT
CASSLQGTSLTDTQYF
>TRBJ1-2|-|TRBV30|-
TGTGCCTGGAGTAGGGGAGACAGGTTGGTCTATGGCTACACCTTC
CAWSRGDRLVYGYTF
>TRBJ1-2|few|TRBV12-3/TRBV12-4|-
TGTGCCAGCCGCAGTTTGGGTGAAAGCTACACCTTC
CASRSLGESYTF
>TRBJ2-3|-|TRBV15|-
TGTGCCACCAGCAGAGATTTAAAGGCCCCAGATACGCAGTATTTT
CATSRDLKAPDTQYF
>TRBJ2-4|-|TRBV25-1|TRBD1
TGTGCCAGCAGTCCGGGGGACAGGGGCGTTCAGTACTTC
CASSPGDRGVQYF
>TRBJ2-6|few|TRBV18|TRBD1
TGTGCCAGCTCACAACAGGGGGTCGGTGCCAACGTCCTGACTTTC
CASSQQGVGANVLTF
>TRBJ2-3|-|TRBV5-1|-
TGCGCCAGCAGCTTGGACCAGGCTGGGACAGATACGCAGTATTTT
CASSLDQAGTDTQYF
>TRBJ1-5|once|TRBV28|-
TGTGCCAGTGGGGGTCGGACAGCCCTACTCAATCAGCCCCAGCATTTT
CASGGRTALLNQPQHF
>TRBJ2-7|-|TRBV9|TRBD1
TGTGCCAGCAGCGTAGGTGGGGACAGGTCCTGGGAGCAGTACTTC
CASSVGGDRSWEQYF